These 26 T cell receptor beta chains were sequenced from one sample in a study of control samples from healthy donors and cancer patients. Profiling relied on immunoSEQ multiplex PCR, and the TCRdb table lists in-frame clones only, not all of them. This table holds about 140,000 clones, roughly 94% found once. Sequencing input: blood. These receptors originate from a man between 35 and 55 years old in good health.

The CDR3 sequence: CASSLGGGVYGYTF. In nucleotides, the CDR3 is TGTGCCAGCAGTTTGGGAGGGGGGGTCTATGGCTACACCTTC. J is TRBJ1-2 and V is TRBV6-5, with D possibly TRBD1 on 6 matching bases. V was clipped by 4 bases and J by 4 bases, with 13 bases between them. CDR1 is MNHEY and CDR2 is SVGAGI in the germline V gene. The CDR3 is 14 amino acids.

The chain joins TRBV11-1 to TRBJ2-1; perhaps TRBD2 as D (6 bases). Germline V CDR1 and CDR2: SGHAT, FQDESV (reference sequence). The CDR3 totals 16 residues. Trimming removed 4 bases from V and 1 base from J, with 14 bases in between. CDR3 region: CASSSKGLYSYNEQFF. DNA for the CDR3: TGTGCCAGCAGCTCTAAGGGACTGTATTCCTACAATGAGCAGTTCTTC. The full variable domain, rest sourced from reference TRBV11-1 and TRBJ2-1, is EAEVAQSPRYKITEKSQAVAFWCDPISGHATLYWYRQILGQGPELLVQFQDESVVDDSQLPKDRFSAERLKGVDSTLKIQPAELGDSAMYLCASSSKGLYSYNEQFFGPGTRLTVL.

The chain has TRBV7-9 and TRBJ1-4; a possible D gene is TRBD1 (6 bases). The V gene's germline CDR1 is SEHNR and CDR2 FQNEAQ (reference sequence). Between the trimmed V and J ends, which lost 5 bases and 1 base, there was a span of 8 bases. CDR3 length: 14 amino acids. The DNA for the CDR3 is TGTGCCAGCAGCCGAGGGGGAACTAATGAAAAACTGTTTTTT. Translating gives CASSRGGTNEKLFF.

V gene TRBV28 combines with J gene TRBJ1-1, with 8 bases aligning to TRBD1. The V and J ends lost 5 bases and 10 bases, in that order; junction bases with no gene match: 9. The CDR3 spans 13 residues. Per the germline V gene, CDR1 is MDHEN and CDR2 is SYDVKM. CDR3 DNA: TGTGCCAGCAGTCGCAGGGGGCCCCGGATAGCTTTCTTT. It encodes CASSRRGPRIAFF.

The chain couples TRBV10-2 to TRBJ1-1; 12 bases map to TRBD1. The germline CDR1 and CDR2 sequences are WSHSY and SAAADI. The junction had 7 bases not matched to a gene; V was cut back by 6 bases and J by 5 bases. The CDR3 is 15 amino acids. The CDR3 coding sequence is TGCGCCAGCAGGGGGGGACAGGGGGCGCGAACTGAAGCTTTCTTT. Translated, it gives CASRGGQGARTEAFF.

This clone has just one count. The chain uses TRBV4-1 and TRBJ1-4; the D is unclear. The CDR3 covers 16 residues. Trimming removed 4 bases at V and 8 bases at J, with 20 bases between. CDR1 and CDR2 from the germline V gene are MGHRA and YSYEKL. The CDR3 is CASSRSPDGAREKLFF. The CDR3, as DNA: TGCGCCAGCAGCCGATCCCCGGACGGAGCGAGAGAAAAACTGTTTTTT.

This chain links TRBV2 with TRBJ2-7; D call uncertain. The germline V gene encodes CDR1 SNHLY and CDR2 FYNNEI. There are 13 residues in the CDR3. Trimming left V 3 bases short and J 1 base short, with 7 bases between. CDR3 amino acids: CASSDVQSYEQYF. The CDR3, as DNA: TGTGCCAGCAGTGATGTGCAGTCCTACGAGCAGTACTTC. The full variable domain, with the rest looked up from reference TRBV2 and TRBJ2-7, is EPEVTQTPSHQVTQMGQEVILRCVPISNHLYFYWYRQILGQKVEFLVSFYNNEISEKSEIFDDQFSVERPDGSNFTLKIRSTKLEDSAMYFCASSDVQSYEQYFGPGTRLTVT.

The CDR3 DNA follows: TGTGCCAGCAGCGTAGGTGGTCGCTCCTACAATGAGCAGTTCTTC. It translates to CASSVGGRSYNEQFF. The V call is TRBV9, the J call TRBJ2-1; D is uncertain. The germline CDR1 and CDR2 sequences are SGDLS and YYNGEE. V lost 0 bases, J lost 0 bases, and 7 bases lay in between. This CDR3 comprises 15 residues.

The chain combines TRBV6-2 or TRBV6-3 with TRBJ1-5; 7 nucleotides match TRBD1. The CDR3 spans 14 residues. Germline assignment: CDR1 MNHEY and CDR2 SVGEGT. J was trimmed by 6 bases and V by 5 bases; bases with no gene match: 7. The DNA for the CDR3 is TGTGCCAGCAGTGGGCAGGGGGGAGGTCAGCCCCAGCATTTT. Translation gives CASSGQGGGQPQHF.

CDR3 amino acids: CASSQGSGSYEQYF. CDR3 DNA sequence: TGCGCCAGCAGCCAAGGCAGCGGCTCCTACGAGCAGTACTTC. This rearrangement joins TRBV4-3 to TRBJ2-7, with TRBD2 as a possible D gene (5 bases). Trimming stripped 1 base from V and 0 bases from J, with 7 bases between. CDR1 is LGHNA, CDR2 YSLEER, per germline. The CDR3 consists of 14 residues.

The rearrangement uses TRBV18 and TRBJ2-7; D is possibly TRBD2 (6 bases). The V and J ends lost 2 bases and 7 bases respectively, with 12 bases between them. The CDR3 spans 13 residues. The germline V gene encodes CDR1 KGHSH and CDR2 LQKENI. CDR3 residues: CASSPAAAGEQYF. CDR3 bases: TGTGCCAGCTCACCAGCGGCCGCGGGGGAGCAGTACTTC.

The chain employs TRBV28 and TRBJ2-6; possible D gene TRBD1, 7 bases. The ends were cut back, 2 bases at V and 3 bases at J, with 17 bases in the middle. Germline CDR1 MDHEN, CDR2 SYDVKM. This CDR3 is 18 amino acids long. As DNA, the CDR3 is TGTGCCAGCAGTTTAAGGAGGGGGCGTAATTATGGGGCCAACGTCCTGACTTTC. This sequence encodes CASSLRRGRNYGANVLTF.

This rearrangement joins TRBV19 to TRBJ1-6, with D possibly being TRBD1 (6 bases). Per the germline V gene, CDR1 is LNHDA and CDR2 is SQIVND (reference sequence). Trimming left V 8 bases short and J 4 bases short, with 21 bases between. The CDR3 extends over 17 amino acids. The CDR3 region has the DNA TGTGCCAGTCGGTATCGGGGGGGGCCGACGTATAATTCACCCCTCCACTTT. Translating gives CASRYRGGPTYNSPLHF.

This chain uses TRBV19 with TRBJ2-3; perhaps TRBD2 as D (5 bases). Trimming cost V 6 bases and J 3 bases, with 7 bases left between them. The CDR3 covers 12 residues. The V gene's germline CDR1 is LNHDA and CDR2 SQIVND (reference sequence). This chain's CDR3 is CASRGSTDTQYF. For the CDR3, the DNA is TGTGCCAGTAGAGGGAGTACAGATACGCAGTATTTT. Supplemented by reference TRBV19 and TRBJ2-3, the full variable domain reads DGGITQSPKYLFRKEGQNVTLSCEQNLNHDAMYWYRQDPGQGLRLIYYSQIVNDFQKGDIAEGYSVSREKKESFPLTVTSAQKNPTAFYLCASRGSTDTQYFGPGTRLTVL.

This chain links TRBV5-4 with TRBJ2-7; D gene unclear. The CDR3 extends over 15 amino acids. Trimming stripped 2 bases from V and 0 bases from J, with 12 bases between. The germline V gene encodes CDR1 SGHNT and CDR2 YYREEE (reference sequence). The CDR3 region is CASSFYPVASYEQYF. The CDR3 nucleotides read TGTGCCAGCAGCTTTTATCCGGTAGCCTCCTACGAGCAGTACTTC.

This chain uses TRBV19 with TRBJ2-1; 9 bases fit TRBD2. Germline-derived CDR1 and CDR2 are LNHDA and SQIVND (reference sequence). The CDR3 runs to 19 residues. V dropped 4 bases and J dropped 4; count of bases not matched to a gene: 17. The CDR3 DNA reads as TGTGCCAGTAGTACGCGACTAGCGGATTGGGTGCTAGGTTACAATGAGCAGTTCTTC. Its protein is CASSTRLADWVLGYNEQFF.

A single count supports this clone. The chain employs TRBV13 and TRBJ2-3; no clear D. The V gene lost 2 bases and the J gene lost 4 bases, with 7 bases spanning the gap. Germline V gives CDR1 PRHDT, CDR2 FYEKMQ (reference sequence). The CDR3 totals 13 residues. CDR3 in DNA: TGTGCCAGCAGCTTACTGACTCCAGATACGCAGTATTTT. Translation: CASSLLTPDTQYF.

The CDR3 is CASSLRTGGLEQPQHF. DNA of the CDR3: TGTGCCAGCAGCCTGCGGACAGGGGGCTTGGAGCAGCCCCAGCATTTT. The rearrangement joins TRBV5-6 to TRBJ1-5, with 11 bases identical to TRBD1. The CDR3 is made up of 16 amino acids. The germline V gene encodes CDR1 SGHDT and CDR2 YYEEEE. The V gene end was trimmed by 4 bases and the J gene end by 7 bases; junction bases not matched to a gene: 10. Based on the CDR3 plus reference TRBV5-6 and TRBJ1-5, the full variable domain is DAGVTQSPTHLIKTRGQQVTLRCSPKSGHDTVSWYQQALGQGPQFIFQYYEEEERQRGNFPDRFSGHQFPNYSSELNVNALLLGDSALYLCASSLRTGGLEQPQHFGDGTRLSIL.

The chain uses TRBV5-6 and TRBJ2-5; TRBD1 agrees at 8 bases. Trimming at V came to 3 bases and at J to 4 bases, leaving 5 bases not matched to a gene. CDR3 length equals 14 residues. Germline CDR1 reads SGHDT; CDR2 reads YYEEEE. The CDR3 reads CASSSDRDRETQYF. CDR3 nucleotide sequence: TGTGCCAGCAGCTCGGACAGGGATCGAGAGACCCAGTACTTC.

The rearrangement links TRBV5-8 to TRBJ2-7; 11 bases agree with TRBD2. The germline CDR1 and CDR2 sequences are SGHTS and YDEGEE. The CDR3 contains 15 residues. V dropped 4 bases and J dropped 4; count of bases not matched to a gene: 7. The CDR3 is CASSVRLAGRYEQYF. CDR3 in DNA: TGTGCCAGCAGCGTGCGACTAGCGGGACGGTACGAGCAGTACTTC.

This chain uses TRBV15 with TRBJ2-2, with 8 bases matching TRBD1. In germline, CDR1 is LNHNV, CDR2 YYDKDF (reference sequence). Germline trimming cut 1 base from V and 5 bases from J; bases unmatched to any gene: 12. This CDR3 is 18 amino acids long. CDR3 nucleotides: TGTGCCACCAGCAGAGGTCCTAATCAGGGGGCGTATACCGGGGAGCTGTTTTTT. As protein: CATSRGPNQGAYTGELFF. Full variable domain (outside the CDR3, taken from reference TRBV15 and TRBJ2-2): DAMVIQNPRYQVTQFGKPVTLSCSQTLNHNVMYWYQQKSSQAPKLLFHYYDKDFNNEADTPDNFQSRRPNTSFCFLDIRSPGLGDTAMYLCATSRGPNQGAYTGELFFGEGSRLTVL.

This rearrangement joins TRBV5-6 to TRBJ2-7; D is possibly TRBD1 (6 bases). With 4 bases removed from V and 1 base from J, the gap between germline ends came to 15 bases. The CDR3 loop spans 15 amino acids. CDR1 is SGHDT and CDR2 is YYEEEE in the germline V gene. CDR3 sequence: CASSIRYRDSYEQYF. The CDR3 nucleotides read TGTGCCAGCAGCATCCGATACAGGGATTCCTACGAGCAGTACTTC.

J is TRBJ1-1 and V is TRBV12-3 or TRBV12-4, with D perhaps TRBD1 (5 bases). The CDR3 spans 13 residues. Trimming took off 7 bases at V and 1 base at J, with 10 bases between the two ends. The CDR3 DNA follows: TGTGCCAGCACCGGGACTTCGAACACTGAAGCTTTCTTT. Protein sequence: CASTGTSNTEAFF.

The V and J genes are TRBV4-1 and TRBJ2-6; D call uncertain. Germline V lookup: CDR1 MGHRA, CDR2 YSYEKL. The V end was cut by 5 bases, the J end by 0 bases, with 11 bases between. The CDR3 has 16 amino acids. CDR3 sequence: CASSLTPFSGANVLTF. The CDR3 DNA reads TGCGCCAGCAGCTTGACACCTTTCTCTGGGGCCAACGTCCTGACTTTC.

In this sample, this clone turned up once. The rearrangement joins TRBV2 to TRBJ1-3; D not certain. The CDR3 contains 14 residues. The germline V gene has CDR1 SNHLY and CDR2 FYNNEI. V lost 10 bases and J lost 0, with 13 bases in between. The CDR3 protein is CATKGSNSGNTIYF. CDR3 nucleotide sequence: TGTGCCACCAAGGGCAGCAACTCTGGAAACACCATATATTTT.

The rearrangement links TRBV9 to TRBJ2-2; D might be TRBD2 (5 bases). The CDR3 covers 13 residues. Germline CDR1 SGDLS, CDR2 YYNGEE. The CDR3 loop reads CATGPTSTGELFF. Here the CDR3 DNA reads TGTGCGACCGGGCCAACTAGCACCGGGGAGCTGTTTTTT.